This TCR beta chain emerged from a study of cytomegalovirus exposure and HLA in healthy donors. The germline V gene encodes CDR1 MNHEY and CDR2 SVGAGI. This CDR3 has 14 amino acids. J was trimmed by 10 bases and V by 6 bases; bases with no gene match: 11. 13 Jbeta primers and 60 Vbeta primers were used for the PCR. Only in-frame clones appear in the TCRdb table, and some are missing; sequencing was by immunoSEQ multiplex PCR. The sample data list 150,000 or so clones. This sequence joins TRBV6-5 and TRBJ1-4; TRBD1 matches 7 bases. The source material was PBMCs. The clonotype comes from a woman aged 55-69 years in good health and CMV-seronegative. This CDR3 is CASSPTGVRGKLFF. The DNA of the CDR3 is TGTGCCAGCAGCCCAACAGGGGTACGAGGAAAACTGTTTTTT.